The present TCR beta chain was sequenced within a study of cytomegalovirus exposure and HLA in healthy donors. About the study: A subsequent analysis stated that the 90 to 150 validation repertoires were run on the same platform as the roughly 620 first-cohort repertoires.

Data came from immunoSEQ multiplex PCR; TCRdb stores just in-frame clones and leaves some out. The repertoire holds about 330,000 clones, roughly 85% seen once, with under 0.85% in the top ten. A note on this clone: Its antigen remains unknown.

The donors were in the roughly 120-subject validation cohort, distinct from the roughly 700-subject first cohort. Germline-derived CDR1 and CDR2 are MNHNS and SASEGT. There are 13 residues in the CDR3. Between the trimmed V and J ends, which lost 7 bases and 4 bases, there was a span of 10 bases. Findings of the study overall: Rarity characterized most TCR sequences, yet some public TCRs appeared in many donors. There were 164 TCR beta chains listed as cytomegalovirus-associated.

The V call is TRBV6-1, the J call TRBJ1-4, with a tentative D call TRBD1 (5 bases). The sample comprised PBMCs. The receptor's source is a woman under 30 in good health and CMV-seronegative. As DNA, the CDR3 is TGTGCCAGCAATCGACAGTTTAATGAAAAACTGTTTTTT. As protein: CASNRQFNEKLFF.